What follows are 30 T cell receptor beta chains derived from one specimen sequenced in a study of cytomegalovirus exposure and HLA in healthy donors. The study ran its PCR with 60 Vbeta and 13 Jbeta primers. Sequenced by immunoSEQ multiplex PCR; TCRdb stores in-frame clones only, minus some. The repertoire holds about 110,000 clones, with over 65% as singletons. Sequencing used PBMCs. The receptors stem from a man aged 40-50 years in good health and CMV-seropositive.

The V gene is TRBV19, the J gene TRBJ2-1, with 11 bases lining up with TRBD2. The CDR3 sequence is 17 residues long. The trim removed 8 bases at V and 6 bases at J, leaving 15 bases unmatched. From germline, CDR1 is LNHDA and CDR2 SQIVND (reference sequence). The CDR3 sequence: CASALLGVAGGGNEQFF. The CDR3 DNA reads as TGTGCCAGTGCACTTCTTGGGGTAGCGGGAGGGGGCAATGAGCAGTTCTTC.

V is TRBV5-1 and J is TRBJ2-5; D gene unclear. Between the trimmed V and J ends, which lost 3 bases and 4 bases, there was a span of 16 bases. The CDR3 loop spans 15 amino acids. Germline assignment: CDR1 SGHRS and CDR2 YFSETQ. Here the CDR3 DNA reads TGCGCCAGCAGCTCAGGATCAAACGGCCCAGAGACCCAGTACTTC. Translation: CASSSGSNGPETQYF.

V gene TRBV5-1 combines with J gene TRBJ2-5; D call uncertain. The J call may be faulty, since TRBJ2-7 better matches the DNA end. The CDR3 runs to 14 residues. CDR1 and CDR2 (germline): SGHRS, YFSETQ. CDR3 region: CASSIAPGPYEQYF. Here the CDR3 DNA reads TGCGCCAGCAGCATTGCCCCAGGTCCCTACGAGCAGTACTTC.

This chain connects TRBV30 to TRBJ2-3; 7 bases are shared with TRBD2. Germline CDR1 reads GTSNPN; CDR2 reads SVGIG (reference sequence). This CDR3 has 13 amino acids. V dropped 5 bases and J dropped 2; count of bases not matched to a gene: 4. CDR3 nucleotides: TGTGCCTGGGAGACTAGCCCCACAGATACGCAGTATTTT. It is translated as CAWETSPTDTQYF.

The chain couples TRBV7-9 to TRBJ1-6; 8 bases line up with TRBD1. V was clipped by 4 bases and J by 8 bases; unmatched bases: 7. Germline V gene data show CDR1 as SEHNR and CDR2 as FQNEAQ (reference sequence). This CDR3 has 15 residues. This CDR3 is CASSSSQGAHSPLHF. CDR3 sequence (DNA): TGTGCCAGCAGCTCCAGTCAGGGGGCGCATTCACCCCTCCACTTT.

The rearrangement links TRBV4-3 to TRBJ2-1, with 9 bases that match TRBD1. V lost 4 bases, J lost 5 bases, and 6 bases stayed unmatched. CDR1 is LGHNA and CDR2 is YSLEER in the germline V gene. CDR3 length: 15 residues. The CDR3 coding sequence is TGCGCCAGCAGCCCCGGGACAGGGCCCCACAATGAGCAGTTCTTC. Its protein product is CASSPGTGPHNEQFF.

A note on this clone: This sample includes further DNA sequences coding for the same CDR3. The chain links TRBV19 to TRBJ2-1, with 13 positions matching TRBD2. Trimming took 6 bases from V and 5 from J; bases not matched to a gene: 1. The CDR3 spans 14 residues. Germline CDR1 LNHDA, CDR2 SQIVND (reference sequence). CDR3 in amino acids: CASRLAGGDNEQFF. CDR3 sequence (DNA): TGTGCCAGTAGACTAGCGGGAGGGGACAATGAGCAGTTCTTC.

The rearrangement uses TRBV10-2 and TRBJ2-7; D not certain. CDR3 size: 13 residues. In germline, CDR1 is WSHSY, CDR2 SAAADI. Trimming removed 2 bases at V and 2 bases at J, with 7 bases between. This chain's CDR3 is CASSESAAYEQYF. The DNA for the CDR3 is TGCGCCAGCAGTGAGAGCGCCGCCTACGAGCAGTACTTC.

In its sample, this clone was seen a few times. This sequence joins TRBV6-4 and TRBJ2-1; 9 bases are a match to TRBD2. The CDR3 extends over 16 amino acids. The germline CDR1 and CDR2 sequences are MRHNA and SNTAGT. Trimming at V came to 5 bases and at J to 0 bases, leaving 5 bases not matched to a gene. The CDR3 DNA reads TGTGCCAGCAGTTTACAGCGGGGGGTCTCCTACAATGAGCAGTTCTTC. The encoded protein is CASSLQRGVSYNEQFF.

The genes are TRBV19 and TRBJ1-1; TRBD1 is a possible D gene (5 bases). Per germline, CDR1 LNHDA and CDR2 SQIVND (reference sequence). V was clipped by 1 base and J by 4 bases, with 10 bases between them. The CDR3 length is 14 residues. The DNA of the CDR3 is TGTGCCAGTAGTATAGTGGGAAGGGGCACTGAAGCTTTCTTT. Its translation is CASSIVGRGTEAFF.

The V gene is TRBV6-1, the J gene TRBJ1-1; D is uncertain. Germline CDR1 reads MNHNS; CDR2 reads SASEGT. The CDR3 runs 10 residues. Trimming cost V 11 bases and J 6 bases, with 10 bases left between them. The CDR3 DNA is TGTGCCGTCGAGGAGCCTGAAGCTTTCTTT. This codes for CAVEEPEAFF.

This chain joins TRBV18 and TRBJ2-7; 8 bases line up with TRBD1. Trimming took 2 bases from V and 3 from J; bases not matched to a gene: 3. There are 14 residues in the CDR3. CDR1 and CDR2 from the germline V gene are KGHSH and LQKENI. CDR3 in amino acids: CASSPSGQGYEQYF. In DNA, the CDR3 is TGTGCCAGCTCACCATCCGGACAGGGCTACGAGCAGTACTTC.

J is TRBJ1-2 and V is TRBV7-2; 7 bases fit TRBD1. Trimming cost V 5 bases and J 0 bases; bases outside gene matches: 6. The CDR3 has 15 amino acids. The germline CDR1 and CDR2 sequences are SGHTA and FQGNSA. The CDR3 loop is CASSPGQATNYGYTF. Here the CDR3 DNA reads TGTGCCAGCAGCCCCGGACAGGCCACTAACTATGGCTACACCTTC.

The chain carries TRBV14 and TRBJ2-7, with 7 bases fitting TRBD1. Germline values: CDR1 SGHDN, CDR2 FVKESK. With 4 bases clipped from V and 0 bases from J, the junction kept 3 bases outside the gene matches. The CDR3 length is 14 residues. The CDR3 coding sequence is TGTGCCAGCAGCCGAGGACAGGACTCCTACGAGCAGTACTTC. It translates to CASSRGQDSYEQYF.

This clone turned up a few times. J is TRBJ1-5 and V is TRBV5-6, with a weak D call TRBD1 (5 bases). This CDR3 spans 16 amino acids. In germline, CDR1 is SGHDT, CDR2 YYEEEE. V dropped 4 bases and J dropped 0 bases, with 14 bases sitting between them. The CDR3 region has the DNA TGTGCCAGCAGCCGTCGGGAGGGGTATAGCAATCAGCCCCAGCATTTT. It codes for CASSRREGYSNQPQHF.

The chain carries TRBV15 and TRBJ2-3; TRBD2 matches at 12 bases. This CDR3 comprises 17 residues. Germline assignment: CDR1 LNHNV and CDR2 YYDKDF (reference sequence). V dropped 0 bases and J dropped 4; count of bases not matched to a gene: 5. For the CDR3, the DNA is TGTGCCACCAGCAGAGATAGACTAGCGGGAGAATCAGATACGCAGTATTTT. Amino acid sequence: CATSRDRLAGESDTQYF.

CDR3 region: CASSLTSTSRQGSAFF. DNA of the CDR3: TGTGCCAGCAGTTTAACTAGTACCTCTAGACAGGGTTCAGCTTTCTTT. The chain combines TRBV28 with TRBJ1-1, with 7 bases that match TRBD1. V lost 2 bases to trimming and J lost 10 bases; unmatched junction nucleotides: 16. The CDR3 consists of 16 residues. Germline V gene lookup returns CDR1 MDHEN and CDR2 SYDVKM.

The chain uses TRBV2 and TRBJ2-7; the D gene is possibly TRBD2 (7 bases). This CDR3 contains 14 residues. Germline assignment: CDR1 SNHLY and CDR2 FYNNEI. Trimming left V 4 bases short and J 2 bases short, with 12 bases between. The chain's CDR3 is CASSGREGAYEQYF. The CDR3 region has the DNA TGTGCCAGCAGTGGTAGGGAGGGGGCCTACGAGCAGTACTTC.

J is TRBJ1-4 and V is TRBV19, with TRBD1 matching over 8 bases. V shed 3 bases and J 10 bases; nucleotides not matched to a gene: 4. Germline V lookup: CDR1 LNHDA, CDR2 SQIVND (reference sequence). The CDR3 is made up of 13 amino acids. CDR3 nucleotides: TGTGCCAGTAGTATCCAGGGGGCAAGAAAACTGTTTTTT. Translation gives CASSIQGARKLFF.

The J gene is TRBJ2-5, the V gene TRBV7-9; TRBD1 agrees at 10 bases. Germline V lookup: CDR1 SEHNR, CDR2 FQNEAQ (reference sequence). The CDR3 contains 16 residues. Germline trimming cut 1 base from V and 1 base from J; bases unmatched to any gene: 3. CDR3 in amino acids: CASSLGDRGPQETQYF. DNA for the CDR3: TGTGCCAGCAGCTTAGGAGACAGGGGGCCCCAAGAGACCCAGTACTTC. Full variable domain (outside the CDR3, taken from reference TRBV7-9 and TRBJ2-5): DTGVSQNPRHKITKRGQNVTFRCDPISEHNRLYWYRQTLGQGPEFLTYFQNEAQLEKSRLLSDRFSAERPKGSFSTLEIQRTEQGDSAMYLCASSLGDRGPQETQYFGPGTRLLVL.

About this clone: The same CDR3 arises from other DNA sequences in this sample as well. The chain has TRBV2 and TRBJ2-3; 9 nucleotides line up with TRBD2. After removal of 6 bases from V and 4 bases from J, the junction contained 20 bases not matched to a gene. The germline CDR1 and CDR2 sequences are SNHLY and FYNNEI. The CDR3 extends over 19 amino acids. CDR3 sequence reads: CASSGWTGTSRYPADTQYF. The DNA of the CDR3 is TGTGCCAGCAGCGGATGGACGGGGACTAGCAGATACCCCGCAGATACGCAGTATTTT.

J is TRBJ2-5 and V is TRBV2; TRBD2 agrees at 8 bases. The germline V gene has CDR1 SNHLY and CDR2 FYNNEI. The V and J ends lost 6 bases and 5 bases, in that order; junction bases with no gene match: 11. This CDR3 region has 15 residues. In DNA form, the CDR3 reads TGTGCCAGCAGATCCATAGCGGGAAGATGGGAGACCCAGTACTTC. Protein sequence: CASRSIAGRWETQYF.

V usage is TRBV27 and J usage is TRBJ2-1; the D is unclear. The CDR3 loop spans 14 amino acids. CDR1 MNHEY and CDR2 SMNVEV come from the germline V gene (reference sequence). Between the trimmed V and J ends, which lost 6 bases and 0 bases, there was a span of 9 bases. The CDR3 is CASRAGSSYNEQFF. The CDR3 DNA reads TGTGCCAGCAGAGCAGGAAGCTCCTACAATGAGCAGTTCTTC.

The chain employs TRBV18 and TRBJ2-5; 9 positions match TRBD2. Per the germline V gene, CDR1 is KGHSH and CDR2 is LQKENI. The V gene end was trimmed by 2 bases and the J gene end by 1 base; junction bases not matched to a gene: 11. There are 18 residues in the CDR3. The CDR3 here is CASSPLRGGRSIQETQYF. The DNA of the CDR3 is TGTGCCAGCTCACCATTGCGGGGGGGCCGGTCGATCCAAGAGACCCAGTACTTC.

This clone occurred a few times. V is TRBV7-6 and J is TRBJ1-1, with unresolved D. V was shortened by 4 bases and J by 5 bases, with 11 bases between the two germline ends. The CDR3 has 13 amino acids. Germline V lookup: CDR1 SGHVS, CDR2 FNYEAQ. The CDR3 reads CASSSKVATEAFF. The DNA of the CDR3 is TGTGCCAGCAGCTCAAAAGTGGCAACTGAAGCTTTCTTT.

V is TRBV4-3 and J is TRBJ2-2, with a weak D call TRBD2 (5 bases). In germline, CDR1 is LGHNA, CDR2 YSLEER. This CDR3 has 15 residues. V lost 0 bases and J lost 6, with 11 bases in between. CDR3 sequence reads: CASSQEGGASGELFF. CDR3 nucleotides: TGCGCCAGCAGCCAAGAAGGAGGAGCGTCCGGGGAGCTGTTTTTT.

This rearrangement joins TRBV6-6 to TRBJ2-7, with D possibly matching TRBD1 (6 bases). The V gene's germline CDR1 is MNHNY and CDR2 SVGAGI (reference sequence). The CDR3 is 14 residues long. Trimming stripped 6 bases from V and 3 bases from J, with 15 bases between. This chain's CDR3 is CASSPLTGYYEQYF. CDR3 sequence (DNA): TGTGCCAGCAGCCCACTGACAGGCTACTACGAGCAGTACTTC.

V is TRBV7-9 and J is TRBJ2-1; 11 nucleotides match TRBD2. The CDR3 extends over 16 amino acids. Losses at the gene ends were 5 bases for V and 4 bases for J; bases not matched to a gene: 7. Germline-derived CDR1 and CDR2 are SEHNR and FQNEAQ (reference sequence). The CDR3 DNA sequence: TGTGCCAGCAGCCCTATAGCGGGGGGGGGTTACAATGAGCAGTTCTTC. Protein: CASSPIAGGGYNEQFF.

The CDR3 coding sequence is TGTGCCAGCAGCCCAATGGGGGGGCGACAGCCCCAGCATTTT. Its translation is CASSPMGGRQPQHF. The rearrangement joins TRBV7-2 to TRBJ1-5, with D perhaps matching TRBD1 (6 bases). Germline V gene data show CDR1 as SGHTA and CDR2 as FQGNSA. This CDR3 spans 14 amino acids. V was shortened by 5 bases and J by 7 bases, with 15 bases between the two germline ends.

The rearrangement joins TRBV6-1 to TRBJ1-5; maybe TRBD1 (6 bases). Trimming shortened V by 6 bases and J by 3 bases, and 9 bases separated the two germline ends. The CDR3 extends over 13 amino acids. Per the germline V gene, CDR1 is MNHNS and CDR2 is SASEGT. In DNA, the CDR3 is TGTGCCAGCAGCGACAGGCCCAATCAGCCCCAGCATTTT. Encoded protein: CASSDRPNQPQHF.